These T cell receptor beta chains were read from a single sample in a study of response to subunit inactivated influenza vaccine. A single record per CDR3 protein comes from TCRdb applying MiXCR to the RT-PCR reads. The table has hundreds of thousands of distinct CDR3 sequences, approximately 24% seen once. The sequences come from CD4+ T cells sorted from PBMCs, collected about 5 days after vaccination. Receptors were obtained from a man aged 50 to 60 who received an inactivated influenza vaccine. CDR3s include the opening cysteine and the closing phenylalanine or tryptophan.

TRBV28	CASTRGGTNTGELFF
TRBV7-2	CASSPSRGRVSTDTQYF
TRBV11-2	CASSFLENLGEQFF
TRBV5-1	CASRKRTEYQETQYF
TRBV5-1	CASSLELERYNEQFF
TRBV20-1	CSARDRASGSTNTGELFF
TRBV20-1	CSAQVPGQLYNEQFF
TRBV5-6	CASSLNSASSHNEQFF
TRBV7-8	CASSHNTEAFF
TRBV10-3	CATRQDPPNIQYF
TRBV7-9	CASSPGAGLADTYEQYF
TRBV20-1	CSASGPSLSSYEQYF
TRBV20-1	CSVLAGTYEQYF
TRBV24-1	CATSQMGTGMDTQYF
TRBV5-1	CASSDGTPPSNYGYTF
TRBV29-1	CSVDRGQHTEAFF
TRBV7-9	CASSLTGKGETQYF
TRBV20-1	CSARDPTEAFF
TRBV11-1	CASSLFRLTDRGFENIQYF
TRBV20-1	CSARRTGTGELFF
TRBV20-1	CSASPGQFIYGYTF
TRBV9	CASSVADSKNIQYF
TRBV27	CASSFLLSGRNNEQFF
TRBV7-2	CASSLGSTGEQFF
TRBV12-3/TRBV12-4	CASRGGGQYEQYF
TRBV6-5	CASSYPTGGGQETQYF
TRBV6-6	CASSPYSGGVYEQFF
TRBV5-1	CASALASVRGYEQYF
TRBV5-1	CASSLELRGLGKTEAFF
TRBV7-2	CASSPLPRGYDEQFF
TRBV14	CASSHSIRAGELFF
TRBV2	CASWGGFEQYF
TRBV4-3	CASSQVGSGSGEQFF
TRBV20-1	CSARPWGPSTDTQYF
TRBV3-1	CASSQDRLALNTGELFF
TRBV4-3	CASSQDRELNYGYTF
TRBV5-1	CASSLEEKGVYEQYF
TRBV29-1	CSVNRGPEAFF
TRBV5-4	CASSAAGTSSYEQYF
TRBV20-1	CSARDPRERNEQFF
TRBV11-2	CASSQWTAYNEQFF
TRBV4-2	CASSQGQGVSYEQYF
TRBV12-3/TRBV12-4	CASGRRPADYGYTF
TRBV7-9	CASSPGTGEVQPQHF
TRBV4-3	CASSPGQTNTGELFF
TRBV6-5	CASSYSPQGSDQTQYF
TRBV7-9	CASSSGQGKTQYF
TRBV7-2	CASSINREDTQYF
TRBV5-5	CASSGGRKGEQYF
TRBV5-5	CASSLGGGGVYSEQFF